Listed below are T cell receptor beta chains from one sample, sequenced in a study of blood T cell repertoires in COVID-19. Assay used: immunoSEQ multiplex PCR; TCRdb lists only in-frame clones, some missing. The table has 490,000 or so clones, roughly nine tenths seen once. Sample: PBMCs or T cells enriched from blood (not recorded which). These receptors came from a woman aged 60-75 years who had recovered from COVID-19. Both conserved end residues are part of each CDR3. The D gene is left open where the match is weak. Part of the rows lack a size; the others show once, few, many or a class for expanded clones.

v_gene	len	j_gene	abundance	d_gene	CDR3nt	CDR3aa
TRBV27	13	TRBJ1-5	.	.	TGTGCCAGCAGTCAAAAAGGGGATCAGCCCCAGCATTTT	CASSQKGDQPQHF
TRBV5-1	14	TRBJ1-1	.	.	TGCGCCAGCAGTTCGGGACTTACGAACACTGAAGCTTTCTTT	CASSSGLTNTEAFF
TRBV28	16	TRBJ2-3	.	.	TGTGCCAGCAGTCCAATTCGGGCAGGGGGGACAGATACGCAGTATTTT	CASSPIRAGGTDTQYF
TRBV19	15	TRBJ1-1	.	TRBD1	TGTGCCAGTAGTATAGAGGACAGGGAGGACACTGAAGCTTTCTTT	CASSIEDREDTEAFF
TRBV11-2	15	TRBJ1-2	.	.	TGTGCCAGCAGCTTAGCCCAAGGACACATCTATGGCTACACCTTC	CASSLAQGHIYGYTF
TRBV28	18	TRBJ2-3	.	TRBD2	TGTGCCAGCAGACCGCCAATTACTAGCGGGGGAACCACAGATACGCAGTATTTT	CASRPPITSGGTTDTQYF
TRBV7-9	16	TRBJ2-7	.	TRBD2	TGTGCCAGCAGCGCGACCGAAAGGACGGGGGGCTACGAGCAGTACTTC	CASSATERTGGYEQYF
TRBV4-1	16	TRBJ1-3	.	TRBD1	TGCGCCAGCAGCCAAGGGGGACAGGAGGACGGAAACACCATATATTTT	CASSQGGQEDGNTIYF
TRBV20-1	11	TRBJ2-5	.	.	TGCAGTGCTAGTCGAGGGGGGGGCCAGTACTTC	CSASRGGGQYF
TRBV10-3	17	TRBJ1-1	.	TRBD1	TGTGCCATCAGTGAGTACCCCCCGGGACAGGGGTTCTCTGAAGCTTTCTTT	CAISEYPPGQGFSEAFF
TRBV28	14	TRBJ1-1	.	.	TGTGCCAGCAGTTCCCCCCCCGTGTCCACTGAAGCTTTCTTT	CASSSPPVSTEAFF
TRBV7-8	15	TRBJ2-2	.	TRBD2	TGTGCCAGCAGCCCGACCGTGGGGGGGTCCGGGGAGCTGTTTTTT	CASSPTVGGSGELFF
TRBV7-9	17	TRBJ2-3	.	TRBD1	TGTGCCAGCAGCTTAGTCCTCACAGGGGGTATCACAGATACGCAGTATTTT	CASSLVLTGGITDTQYF
TRBV11-2	17	TRBJ2-7	.	TRBD2	TGTGCCAGCAGCTTAGTAGGCAGGACTAGCGGGACTTACGAGCAGTACTTC	CASSLVGRTSGTYEQYF
TRBV4-1	18	TRBJ2-1	.	.	TGCGCCAGCAGCCAAGGGGGCTCTTTTGAAAGCTCCTACAATGAGCAGTTCTTC	CASSQGGSFESSYNEQFF
TRBV2	15	TRBJ1-3	.	.	TGTGCCAGCAGCGTCGACATATCCTCTGGAAACACCATATATTTT	CASSVDISSGNTIYF
TRBV29-1	11	TRBJ2-2	.	.	TGCAGCGTGGGGGAGGCCGGGGAGCTGTTTTTT	CSVGEAGELFF
TRBV4-1	16	TRBJ2-6	.	.	TGCGCCAGCAGCCCAATCAGGTTTCCTGGGGCCAACGTCCTGACTTTC	CASSPIRFPGANVLTF
TRBV2	16	TRBJ2-2	.	.	TGTGCCAGCAGTGAAAGGTCGCAGGGAAGAACCGGGGAGCTGTTTTTT	CASSERSQGRTGELFF
TRBV6-5	12	TRBJ1-2	.	.	TGTGCCAGCACCCGGACAACCGATGGCTACACCTTC	CASTRTTDGYTF
TRBV5-1	13	TRBJ1-6	.	.	TGCGCCAGCAGATGGGGGGAAAATTCACCCCTCCACTTT	CASRWGENSPLHF
TRBV2	13	TRBJ1-1	once	.	TGTGCCAGCAGTGGGACAGTGAACACTGAAGCTTTCTTT	CASSGTVNTEAFF
TRBV7-8	17	TRBJ1-1	.	.	TGTGCCAGCAGCTTAGTTTTTGGGGGGGCGATGAACACTGAAGCTTTCTTT	CASSLVFGGAMNTEAFF
TRBV5-1	15	TRBJ1-6	once	.	TGCGCCAGCAGCTGGGGACTCGTTCAGAATTCACCCCTCCACTTT	CASSWGLVQNSPLHF
TRBV28	15	TRBJ2-1	.	TRBD2	TGTGCCAGCCGGGGGTCTAGCGGGGGCCGGGGTGAGCAGTTCTTC	CASRGSSGGRGEQFF
TRBV10-3	16	TRBJ1-2	.	TRBD1	TGTGCCATCAGTGACCCCCCCGGGACAGCCAACTATGGCTACACCTTC	CAISDPPGTANYGYTF
TRBV5-1	15	TRBJ2-7	.	TRBD1	TGCGCCAGCAGCTTGGGGGGACAGGGCGGCTACGAGCAGTACTTC	CASSLGGQGGYEQYF
TRBV7-9	15	TRBJ1-2	once	TRBD1	TGTGCCAGCAGCCCGGGACAGTATACTAACTATGGCTACACCTTC	CASSPGQYTNYGYTF
TRBV7-2	14	TRBJ2-3	few	TRBD1	TGTGCCAGCAGCCAGCGACAGGGGCCAGATACGCAGTATTTT	CASSQRQGPDTQYF
TRBV6-5	14	TRBJ1-5	.	.	TGTGCCAGCAGTTACCGCCAGGGGAATCAGCCCCAGCATTTT	CASSYRQGNQPQHF
TRBV7-2	15	TRBJ2-5	.	TRBD1	TGTGCCAGCAGCCCGAGGCGAGGGGGCGTTGAGACCCAGTACTTC	CASSPRRGGVETQYF
TRBV29-1	17	TRBJ1-2	once	TRBD1	TGCAGCGTTAATACCCATCCAGGACAGGGGCAGGGGTATGGCTACACCTTC	CSVNTHPGQGQGYGYTF
TRBV6-5	12	TRBJ1-2	.	.	TGTGCCAGCAGCATGGGCCGGTATGGCTACACCTTC	CASSMGRYGYTF
TRBV9	15	TRBJ1-5	.	TRBD1	TGTGCCAGCAGCTTGACAGGGAATAGCAATCAGCCCCAGCATTTT	CASSLTGNSNQPQHF
TRBV5-6	12	TRBJ1-2	.	.	TGTGCCAGCAGCGCTACAGTCTATGGCTACACCTTC	CASSATVYGYTF
TRBV6-5	11	TRBJ2-7	.	.	TGTGCCAGCAGGGGCCTGGTCGAGCAGTACTTC	CASRGLVEQYF
TRBV5-1	14	TRBJ1-4	.	TRBD1	TGCGCCAGCAGCTCCCCGGGACAGGTTGAAAAACTGTTTTTT	CASSSPGQVEKLFF
TRBV6-6	16	TRBJ1-2	few	.	TGTGCCAGCAGTCCCGGACAGACCCTGCTTGACTATGGCTACACCTTC	CASSPGQTLLDYGYTF
TRBV7-8	15	TRBJ2-7	.	.	TGTGCCAGCAGCTTAGCGGGGCTAAGCTCCTACGAGCAGTACTTC	CASSLAGLSSYEQYF